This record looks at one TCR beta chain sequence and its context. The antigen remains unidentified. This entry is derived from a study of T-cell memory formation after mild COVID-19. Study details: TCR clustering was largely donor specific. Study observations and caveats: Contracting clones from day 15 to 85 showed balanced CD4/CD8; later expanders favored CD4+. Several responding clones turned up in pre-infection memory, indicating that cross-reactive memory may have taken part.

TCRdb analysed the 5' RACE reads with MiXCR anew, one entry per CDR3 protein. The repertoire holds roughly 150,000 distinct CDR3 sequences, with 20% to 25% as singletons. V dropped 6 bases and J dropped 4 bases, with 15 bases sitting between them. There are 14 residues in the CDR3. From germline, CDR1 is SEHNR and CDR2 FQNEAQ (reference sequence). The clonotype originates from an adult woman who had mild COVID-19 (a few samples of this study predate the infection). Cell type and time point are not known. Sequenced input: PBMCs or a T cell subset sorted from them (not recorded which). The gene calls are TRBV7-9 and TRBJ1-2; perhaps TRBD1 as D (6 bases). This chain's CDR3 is CASSSAVGAYGYTF. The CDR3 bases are TGTGCCAGCAGTTCGGCTGTGGGGGCCTATGGCTACACCTTC. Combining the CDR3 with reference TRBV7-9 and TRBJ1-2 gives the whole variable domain DTGVSQNPRHKITKRGQNVTFRCDPISEHNRLYWYRQTLGQGPEFLTYFQNEAQLEKSRLLSDRFSAERPKGSFSTLEIQRTEQGDSAMYLCASSSAVGAYGYTFGSGTRLTVV.